This TCR beta chain was found in a study of T cells in Graves' hyperthyroidism and ophthalmopathy. V was trimmed by 4 bases and J by 4 bases, leaving 7 bases between them. This CDR3 has 13 amino acids. CDR1 and CDR2 from the germline V gene are SGHDN and FVKESK. RNA transcripts gave rise to amplified TCR beta CDR3 regions. First-round RT-PCR of the TCR CDR3 relied on the HTBI primer set. TCRdb ran MiXCR on the multiplex PCR reads and lists one entry per CDR3 protein. The sample has about 560,000 distinct CDR3 sequences; 15% to 17% are singletons. This receptor was taken from a woman aged 25 to 39 with Graves' hyperthyroidism. V usage is TRBV14 and J usage is TRBJ2-2; D may be TRBD2 (6 bases). The sample comprised blood. The CDR3 nucleotides are TGTGCCAGCAGCCGGAGGGCCACCGGGGAGCTGTTTTTT. This gives the protein CASSRRATGELFF.